The next 26 T cell receptor beta chains were all read from a single sample in a study of multiple sclerosis patients with progressive multifocal leukoencephalopathy. Time point defined: time of PML onset. Sequencing used immunoSEQ multiplex PCR; TCRdb keeps in-frame clones, though not all of them. The sample contains fewer than 35,000 clones, about 90% of which appear only once. The specimen comprised PBMCs, sampled from a patient treated with natalizumab. These receptors were taken from a human donor with progressive multifocal leukoencephalopathy.

Only a few counts were recorded for this clone. This chain links TRBV4-1 with TRBJ1-4; TRBD1 matches 10 bases. The germline CDR1 and CDR2 sequences are MGHRA and YSYEKL. After removal of 3 bases from V and 8 bases from J, the junction contained 9 bases not matched to a gene. The CDR3 covers 16 residues. DNA for the CDR3: TGCGCCAGCAGCCAGGGACAGGGGACGATTCAGGAAAAACTGTTTTTT. It specifies CASSQGQGTIQEKLFF.

This clone was counted only a few times. DNA for the CDR3: TGCGCCAGCAGCCAAGACAGGAGGAACTATGGCTACACCTTC. Translating gives CASSQDRRNYGYTF. The V gene is TRBV4-3, the J gene TRBJ1-2, with no clear D. Trimming took 0 bases from V and 2 from J, leaving 7 bases between them. Per the germline V gene, CDR1 is LGHNA and CDR2 is YSLEER. This CDR3 comprises 14 residues.

The gene calls are TRBV14 and TRBJ2-1; D is uncertain. The V gene's germline CDR1 is SGHDN and CDR2 FVKESK. The germline V and J ends were trimmed by 1 base and 3 bases, with 4 bases remaining between them. The CDR3 extends over 13 amino acids. CDR3 DNA sequence: TGTGCCAGCAGCCAAGTGGGCTACAATGAGCAGTTCTTC. Protein sequence: CASSQVGYNEQFF.

This rearrangement joins TRBV10-3 to TRBJ2-3; weak D call: TRBD1 (6 bases). CDR3 length: 18 amino acids. Germline V CDR1 and CDR2: ENHRY, SYGVKD. Deletions cut 2 bases from V and 2 bases from J, with 20 bases between. For the CDR3, the DNA is TGTGCCATCAGTGAGACCTCCGGGACACAACTCTACACAGATACGCAGTATTTT. It encodes CAISETSGTQLYTDTQYF.

The rearrangement joins TRBV25-1 to TRBJ1-1, with D unresolved. With 4 bases removed from V and 1 base from J, the gap between germline ends came to 10 bases. Germline V gene sequence: CDR1 MGHDK, CDR2 SYGVNS. The CDR3 consists of 14 residues. This CDR3 is CASSGLGENTEAFF. In DNA form, the CDR3 reads TGTGCCAGCAGTGGGCTTGGAGAGAACACTGAAGCTTTCTTT.

This chain joins TRBV4-3 and TRBJ2-2; TRBD2 matches at 12 bases. The V gene end was trimmed by 0 bases and the J gene end by 3 bases; junction bases not matched to a gene: 11. Looked up from germline, CDR1 is LGHNA and CDR2 is YSLEER. The CDR3 covers 20 residues. As DNA, the CDR3 is TGCGCCAGCAGCCAAGATGTTGGACTAGCGGGAAGTGGGGACACCGGGGAGCTGTTTTTT. This sequence encodes CASSQDVGLAGSGDTGELFF.

This clone showed up just once. CDR3 sequence reads: CASSYKGGHQPQHF. CDR3 nucleotides: TGTGCCAGCAGTTACAAGGGCGGCCATCAGCCCCAGCATTTT. V usage is TRBV6-5 and J usage is TRBJ1-5, with unresolved D. CDR3 length equals 14 residues. Germline loops: CDR1 MNHEY, CDR2 SVGAGI. The V gene lost 2 bases and the J gene lost 5 bases, with 10 bases spanning the gap.

This chain links TRBV15 with TRBJ1-2; tentatively, D is TRBD1 (6 bases). The CDR3 loop spans 12 amino acids. Germline lookup yields CDR1 LNHNV and CDR2 YYDKDF (reference sequence). Trimming cost V 10 bases and J 8 bases, with 17 bases left between them. The CDR3 loop reads CAKHRVMRGYTF. CDR3 nucleotides: TGTGCCAAACACAGGGTAATGAGGGGCTACACCTTC.

The genes are TRBV5-4 and TRBJ1-5; 8 bases map to TRBD1. The germline V gene encodes CDR1 SGHNT and CDR2 YYREEE (reference sequence). The CDR3 is 15 residues long. V was clipped by 0 bases and J by 4 bases; unmatched bases: 3. CDR3 loop: CASSLGQGNNQPQHF. CDR3 bases: TGTGCCAGCAGCTTGGGACAGGGGAATAATCAGCCCCAGCATTTT.

The chain recombines TRBV28 with TRBJ1-4; D not resolved. Trimming stripped 6 bases from V and 4 bases from J, with 18 bases between. Germline CDR1 is MDHEN and CDR2 is SYDVKM. The CDR3 totals 16 residues. CDR3 sequence (DNA): TGTGCCAGCAGCCGTATGACACTGACTTATAATGAAAAACTGTTTTTT. Its protein product is CASSRMTLTYNEKLFF.

As to this clone: Other DNA sequences within the sample encode an identical CDR3. This rearrangement joins TRBV5-6 to TRBJ1-2; weak D call: TRBD1 (5 bases). Germline CDR1 is SGHDT and CDR2 is YYEEEE. The CDR3 runs to 16 residues. Trimming took off 0 bases at V and 7 bases at J, with 19 bases between the two ends. The DNA for the CDR3 is TGTGCCAGCAGCTTGGTTGCAGGCGCGTCCGGGGCTGGCTACACCTTC. Protein product: CASSLVAGASGAGYTF.

The chain combines TRBV27 with TRBJ2-1, with TRBD2 matching 11 bases. The CDR3 has 15 amino acids. V was clipped by 4 bases and J by 3 bases; unmatched bases: 2. Germline V gene lookup returns CDR1 MNHEY and CDR2 SMNVEV (reference sequence). The CDR3 is CASSSGTSGYNEQFF. The CDR3 bases are TGTGCCAGCAGTTCCGGGACTAGCGGCTACAATGAGCAGTTCTTC.

The CDR3, as DNA: TGTGCCAGCAGTCCTCCTCTAGGAGTGAAAGGGCTGGATGAGCAGTTCTTC. This sequence encodes CASSPPLGVKGLDEQFF. The chain employs TRBV28 and TRBJ2-1; D remains ambiguous. Trimming removed 5 bases from V and 8 bases from J, with 25 bases in between. The length of the CDR3 is 17 residues. From germline, CDR1 is MDHEN and CDR2 SYDVKM. The full variable domain, with the rest looked up from reference TRBV28 and TRBJ2-1, is DVKVTQSSRYLVKRTGEKVFLECVQDMDHENMFWYRQDPGLGLRLIYFSYDVKMKEKGDIPEGYSVSREKKERFSLILESASTNQTSMYLCASSPPLGVKGLDEQFFGPGTRLTVL.

This clone appeared once. The rearrangement joins TRBV5-5 to TRBJ1-1, with D tentatively TRBD1 (6 bases). The CDR3 runs 17 residues. From germline, CDR1 is SGHKS and CDR2 YYEKEE (reference sequence). V was clipped by 0 bases and J by 0 bases, with 15 bases between them. The CDR3 coding sequence is TGTGCCAGCAGCTTGGAACCCTTGGGACACCTGAACACTGAAGCTTTCTTT. This codes for CASSLEPLGHLNTEAFF.

The genes are TRBV27 and TRBJ2-5; TRBD2 agrees at 10 bases. J lost 4 bases, V lost 5 bases, and 7 bases had no gene match. The CDR3 contains 15 residues. Germline assignment: CDR1 MNHEY and CDR2 SMNVEV (reference sequence). The CDR3 is CASSLSGRALETQYF. The CDR3 DNA reads as TGTGCCAGCAGTCTCAGCGGGAGGGCCTTAGAGACCCAGTACTTC.

This chain uses TRBV2 with TRBJ1-2; maybe TRBD1 (6 bases). The germline gives CDR1 SNHLY, CDR2 FYNNEI. V was clipped by 5 bases and J by 2 bases, with 9 bases between them. This CDR3 comprises 13 residues. CDR3 in DNA: TGTGCCAGCAGTCCAGGACAGAACTATGGCTACACCTTC. Its translation is CASSPGQNYGYTF.

This chain uses TRBV7-9 with TRBJ1-6, with TRBD1 identical over 9 bases. CDR3 length equals 15 residues. The germline V gene has CDR1 SEHNR and CDR2 FQNEAQ (reference sequence). The V and J ends lost 4 bases and 10 bases, in that order; junction bases with no gene match: 8. CDR3 bases: TGTGCCAGCAGCTCCCCGGACAGGGGAGGGTCACCCCTCCACTTT. It yields the protein CASSSPDRGGSPLHF.

This clone was found once. This sample also contains other DNA sequences that code for the same CDR3. The J gene is TRBJ2-2, the V gene TRBV19; weak D call: TRBD2 (6 bases). V shed 9 bases and J shed 3 bases, with 14 bases lying between them. Per germline, CDR1 LNHDA and CDR2 SQIVND (reference sequence). This CDR3 is built from 14 residues. The DNA for the CDR3 is TGTGCCAGCGGGGGTTCAACCTACACCGGGGAGCTGTTTTTT. It is translated as CASGGSTYTGELFF.

The V and J genes are TRBV5-1 and TRBJ1-1; D is uncertain. Looked up from germline, CDR1 is SGHRS and CDR2 is YFSETQ. The CDR3 runs to 15 residues. Trimming took 0 bases from V and 8 from J, leaving 17 bases between them. The CDR3 bases are TGCGCCAGCAGCTTGGAGAGCCGCTTGACTTTAGAAGCTTTCTTT. It specifies CASSLESRLTLEAFF.

The chain employs TRBV6-6 and TRBJ2-7; the D gene is possibly TRBD1 (6 bases). This CDR3 comprises 15 residues. CDR1 and CDR2 from the germline V gene are MNHNY and SVGAGI (reference sequence). Trimming took off 2 bases at V and 2 bases at J, with 13 bases between the two ends. The CDR3 is CASSYGQQLPYEQYF. The CDR3 nucleotides read TGTGCCAGCAGTTACGGACAGCAGCTTCCCTACGAGCAGTACTTC.

The chain carries TRBV10-3 and TRBJ2-7, with TRBD1 matching 8 bases. Germline V CDR1 and CDR2: ENHRY, SYGVKD. The length of the CDR3 is 13 residues. J was trimmed by 3 bases and V by 10 bases; bases with no gene match: 8. CDR3 nucleotides: TGTGCCACCCTCGGACAGGGTGTCTACGAGCAGTACTTC. Translating gives CATLGQGVYEQYF.

The chain uses TRBV18 and TRBJ2-7; 9 positions match TRBD1. There are 15 residues in the CDR3. The J segment lost 4 bases and the V segment lost 6 bases, leaving 10 bases of the junction unmatched. Germline CDR1 and CDR2: KGHSH and LQKENI. The CDR3 DNA sequence: TGTGCCAGCTCGCTGGGACAGGGCGACGGGTACGAGCAGTACTTC. Protein sequence: CASSLGQGDGYEQYF. The whole variable domain, filled in from reference TRBV18 and TRBJ2-7, reads NAGVMQNPRHLVRRRGQEARLRCSPMKGHSHVYWYRQLPEEGLKFMVYLQKENIIDESGMPKERFSAEFPKEGPSILRIQQVVRGDSAAYFCASSLGQGDGYEQYFGPGTRLTVT.

The chain uses TRBV11-1 and TRBJ2-3, with 9 nucleotides matching TRBD1. From germline, CDR1 is SGHAT and CDR2 FQDESV (reference sequence). The ends lost 1 base at V and 1 base at J; junction bases unmatched: 0. The CDR3 consists of 15 residues. The CDR3 is CASSLGTGGTDTQYF. The CDR3 nucleotides are TGTGCCAGCAGCTTAGGGACAGGGGGCACAGATACGCAGTATTTT.

The chain couples TRBV12-5 to TRBJ2-4; TRBD1 or TRBD2 may be the D gene (6 bases each). The CDR3 runs 17 residues. In germline, CDR1 is LGHNT, CDR2 FRNRAP. V was shortened by 7 bases and J by 0 bases, with 19 bases between the two germline ends. This CDR3 is CASARRVSGEAKNIQYF. Here the CDR3 DNA reads TGTGCTAGTGCCCGGAGGGTGTCAGGGGAAGCCAAAAACATTCAGTACTTC.

The rearrangement joins TRBV6-4 to TRBJ2-5, with D possibly TRBD2 on 6 matching bases. The CDR3 is 12 amino acids. Trimming removed 8 bases from V and 4 bases from J, with 11 bases in between. Germline V gene lookup returns CDR1 MRHNA and CDR2 SNTAGT. The CDR3 DNA sequence: TGTGCCAGCGGGAGGAAGGGAGAGACCCAGTACTTC. Protein: CASGRKGETQYF.

This clone was seen just once. J is TRBJ2-2 and V is TRBV7-2; D possibly corresponds to TRBD1 (6 bases). Trimming cost V 4 bases and J 7 bases, with 16 bases left between them. Germline lookup yields CDR1 SGHTA and CDR2 FQGNSA. This CDR3 is built from 15 residues. The CDR3 is CASSSRTEHLGELFF. CDR3 nucleotide sequence: TGTGCCAGCAGCTCCAGGACAGAACACCTCGGGGAGCTGTTTTTT.